The 12 T cell receptor beta chains presented below share a single source sample, sequenced in a study of blood T cell repertoires in COVID-19. Sequencing used immunoSEQ multiplex PCR; TCRdb keeps in-frame clones, though not all of them. This table has fewer than 300,000 clones, approximately 84% appearing once. The sequenced sample was peripheral blood. These receptors were taken from a person aged 70 to 85 with COVID-19, enrolled during active disease.

This chain connects TRBV5-1 to TRBJ1-3, with 7 bases aligning to TRBD1. The CDR3 is made up of 16 amino acids. CDR1 and CDR2 from the germline V gene are SGHRS and YFSETQ. After removal of 2 bases from V and 0 bases from J, the junction contained 5 bases not matched to a gene. CDR3 amino acids: CASSFQGGSSGNTIYF. DNA of the CDR3: TGCGCCAGCAGCTTCCAGGGGGGCAGCTCTGGAAACACCATATATTTT.

The chain recombines TRBV5-5 with TRBJ1-1; no definite D call. The CDR3 length is 14 residues. The ends were cut back, 0 bases at V and 1 base at J, with 7 bases in the middle. Looked up from germline, CDR1 is SGHKS and CDR2 is YYEKEE (reference sequence). The CDR3 region is CASSLGAQNTEAFF. The CDR3 nucleotides read TGTGCCAGCAGCTTGGGGGCGCAGAACACTGAAGCTTTCTTT. Full variable domain (rest looked up from reference TRBV5-5 and TRBJ1-1): DAGVTQSPTHLIKTRGQQVTLRCSPISGHKSVSWYQQVLGQGPQFIFQYYEKEERGRGNFPDRFSARQFPNYSSELNVNALLLGDSALYLCASSLGAQNTEAFFGQGTRLTVV.

The chain joins TRBV7-4 to TRBJ2-2, with 13 positions matching TRBD2. Germline CDR1 and CDR2: SGHVT and SQSDAQ. The CDR3 is 21 amino acids. The trim removed 5 bases at V and 4 bases at J, leaving 19 bases unmatched. CDR3 protein: CASSSSHGPRTSGSCTGELFF. For the CDR3, the DNA is TGTGCCAGCAGCAGCTCCCATGGCCCCCGGACTAGCGGGAGTTGCACCGGGGAGCTGTTTTTT.

The rearrangement uses TRBV9 and TRBJ2-5, with 7 bases lining up with TRBD2. CDR3 length: 15 amino acids. The trim removed 0 bases at V and 3 bases at J, leaving 5 bases unmatched. The germline V gene encodes CDR1 SGDLS and CDR2 YYNGEE. Written as DNA, the CDR3 is TGTGCCAGCAGCGTAGTCGGCCTAGCGGAAGAGACCCAGTACTTC. Its protein product is CASSVVGLAEETQYF.

The rearrangement joins TRBV5-1 to TRBJ2-2, with a possible D match to TRBD1 (5 bases). There are 17 residues in the CDR3. V lost 0 bases to trimming and J lost 0 bases, with 12 bases between them. The germline gives CDR1 SGHRS, CDR2 YFSETQ. CDR3 nucleotide sequence: TGCGCCAGCAGCTTGGATGGGCAGGGTTCGAACACCGGGGAGCTGTTTTTT. Residues: CASSLDGQGSNTGELFF.

The V and J genes are TRBV5-1 and TRBJ2-5; D ambiguous. The CDR3 runs 14 residues. Germline V lookup: CDR1 SGHRS, CDR2 YFSETQ. The germline V and J ends were trimmed by 4 bases and 0 bases, with 10 bases remaining between them. CDR3 amino acids: CASSLTGYQETQYF. For the CDR3, the DNA is TGCGCCAGCAGCCTGACCGGGTACCAAGAGACCCAGTACTTC. The full variable domain, completed using reference TRBV5-1 and TRBJ2-5, is KAGVTQTPRYLIKTRGQQVTLSCSPISGHRSVSWYQQTPGQGLQFLFEYFSETQRNKGNFPGRFSGRQFSNSRSEMNVSTLELGDSALYLCASSLTGYQETQYFGPGTRLLVL.

The V and J genes are TRBV6-2 or TRBV6-3 and TRBJ2-1, with 8 bases matching TRBD2. Germline V lookup: CDR1 MNHEY, CDR2 SVGEGT. This CDR3 has 18 amino acids. The junction had 13 bases not matched to a gene; V was cut back by 2 bases and J by 4 bases. The CDR3 reads CASSYRGIVTSGYNEQFF. The CDR3 DNA reads as TGTGCCAGCAGTTACCGGGGGATAGTAACTAGCGGATACAATGAGCAGTTCTTC.

V is TRBV7-2 and J is TRBJ2-5; TRBD1 matches at 9 bases. This CDR3 spans 14 amino acids. Germline V gene data show CDR1 as SGHTA and CDR2 as FQGNSA. J lost 1 base, V lost 5 bases, and 2 bases had no gene match. CDR3 bases: TGTGCCAGCAGCGTGGACAGGGGCCAAGAGACCCAGTACTTC. Encoded protein: CASSVDRGQETQYF.

There are a few counts of this clone. The chain has TRBV15 and TRBJ2-7, with TRBD2 matching over 10 bases. Trimming at V came to 0 bases and at J to 7 bases, leaving 3 bases not matched to a gene. The CDR3 runs 14 residues. Per germline, CDR1 LNHNV and CDR2 YYDKDF (reference sequence). CDR3 region: CATSRDKLAGEQYF. Here the CDR3 DNA reads TGTGCCACCAGCAGAGATAAACTAGCGGGAGAGCAGTACTTC. Using reference TRBV15 and TRBJ2-7 for the parts outside the CDR3, the full variable domain is DAMVIQNPRYQVTQFGKPVTLSCSQTLNHNVMYWYQQKSSQAPKLLFHYYDKDFNNEADTPDNFQSRRPNTSFCFLDIRSPGLGDTAMYLCATSRDKLAGEQYFGPGTRLTVT.

The V and J genes are TRBV28 and TRBJ1-1, with a possible D match to TRBD1 (5 bases). This CDR3 is built from 16 residues. Between the trimmed V and J ends, which lost 2 bases and 5 bases, there was a span of 18 bases. Per the germline V gene, CDR1 is MDHEN and CDR2 is SYDVKM. CDR3 sequence (DNA): TGTGCCAGCAGTTTACCCGGGAGGACTTGGGGGACTGAAGCTTTCTTT. Residues: CASSLPGRTWGTEAFF.

The CDR3 DNA reads TGTGCCAGCATGGGGCCTTGGGGGGGCTCACTCAATTCACCCCTCCACTTT. Amino acids: CASMGPWGGSLNSPLHF. The V gene is TRBV2, the J gene TRBJ1-6, with D tentatively TRBD1 (6 bases). This CDR3 comprises 17 residues. Trimming left V 7 bases short and J 7 bases short, with 23 bases between. CDR1 is SNHLY, CDR2 FYNNEI, per germline.

The chain joins TRBV9 to TRBJ2-1; 8 positions agree with TRBD2. The CDR3 is made up of 15 amino acids. Germline V CDR1 and CDR2: SGDLS, YYNGEE. V lost 4 bases to trimming and J lost 9 bases; unmatched junction nucleotides: 12. The DNA for the CDR3 is TGTGCCAGCAGCTCAACTTCAGCGGGAGTGTTTGAGCAGTTCTTC. Protein sequence: CASSSTSAGVFEQFF.